The present T cell receptor beta chain was sequenced within a study of memory CD4+ T cells and cytomegalovirus serostatus. The CDR3 runs to 14 residues. Trimming cost V 4 bases and J 4 bases; bases outside gene matches: 4. From germline, CDR1 is SGHDT and CDR2 YYEEEE. Single viable CD3+CD4+CD8-CD45RO+ cells were sorted as the memory CD4+ T cells. In the authors' methods: After removing out-of-frame reads, over 2 million distinct TCRbeta sequences remained. The table came from immunoSEQ multiplex PCR; TCRdb's copy has only in-frame clones and leaves some out. The V and J calls and clone size were taken over from that table, and D and trimming were inferred from the DNA. This table holds 45,000 to 55,000 clones, roughly three quarters found once.

Material: memory CD4+ T cells from blood. V is TRBV5-6 and J is TRBJ2-4; TRBD2 agrees at 8 bases. The source is an adult in good health and CMV-seronegative. In DNA, the CDR3 is TGTGCCAGCAGCCTACTAGCGGCGAAAAACATTCAGTACTTC. Translated, it gives CASSLLAAKNIQYF.